What follows is one T cell receptor (beta chain) and its context. The antigen is undetermined. The method was immunoSEQ multiplex PCR; TCRdb's version includes in-frame clones alone and lacks a portion of them. The sample lists approximately 200,000 clones, approximately 94% occurring once. V lost 5 bases and J 4 bases, leaving 14 bases between the germline ends. The germline CDR1 and CDR2 sequences are MNHEY and SVGAGI. The CDR3 covers 14 residues. The sample comes from a study of T cell responses to AZD1222 COVID-19 vaccine. Study conclusions and caveats: All repertoire sampling was performed exclusively after the peak T cell response. The donors showed a predominance of white British ancestry and of females, with possible underestimation of clonal diversity. Increases in Spike-specific TCR breadth and depth were seen after two AZD1222 doses. Epitopes outside B.1.351 and B.1.1.7 mutated regions reportedly drew nearly half of spike TCRs.

Sequencing was performed on peripheral blood, taken 28 days after the second dose of the MenACWY control vaccine. The TCR originated in an adult who received the MenACWY meningococcal vaccine as a control. The genes are TRBV6-5 and TRBJ1-2, with a possible D match to TRBD1 (6 bases). Here the CDR3 reads CASSPTTGIYGYTF. Written as DNA, the CDR3 is TGTGCCAGCAGTCCTACAACAGGGATCTATGGCTACACCTTC.